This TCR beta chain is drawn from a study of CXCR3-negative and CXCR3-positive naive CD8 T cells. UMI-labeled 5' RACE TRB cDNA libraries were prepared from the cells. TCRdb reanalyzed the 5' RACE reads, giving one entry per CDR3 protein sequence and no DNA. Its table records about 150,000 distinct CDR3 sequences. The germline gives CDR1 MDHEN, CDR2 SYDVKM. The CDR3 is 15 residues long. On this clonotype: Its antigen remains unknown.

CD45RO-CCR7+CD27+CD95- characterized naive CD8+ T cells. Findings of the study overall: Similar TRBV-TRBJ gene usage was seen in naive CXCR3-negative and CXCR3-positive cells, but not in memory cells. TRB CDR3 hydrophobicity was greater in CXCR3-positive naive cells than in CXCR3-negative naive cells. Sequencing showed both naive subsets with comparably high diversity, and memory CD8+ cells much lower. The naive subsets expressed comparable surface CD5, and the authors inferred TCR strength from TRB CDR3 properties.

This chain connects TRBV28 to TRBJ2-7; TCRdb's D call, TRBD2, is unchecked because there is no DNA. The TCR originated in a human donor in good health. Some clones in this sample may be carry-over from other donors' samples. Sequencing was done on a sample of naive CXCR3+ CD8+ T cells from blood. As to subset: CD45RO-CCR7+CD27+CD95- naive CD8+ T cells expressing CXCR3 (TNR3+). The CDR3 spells CASSLLEGQTYEQYF. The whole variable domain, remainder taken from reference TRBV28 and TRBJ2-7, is DVKVTQSSRYLVKRTGEKVFLECVQDMDHENMFWYRQDPGLGLRLIYFSYDVKMKEKGDIPEGYSVSREKKERFSLILESASTNQTSMYLCASSLLEGQTYEQYFGPGTRLTVT.